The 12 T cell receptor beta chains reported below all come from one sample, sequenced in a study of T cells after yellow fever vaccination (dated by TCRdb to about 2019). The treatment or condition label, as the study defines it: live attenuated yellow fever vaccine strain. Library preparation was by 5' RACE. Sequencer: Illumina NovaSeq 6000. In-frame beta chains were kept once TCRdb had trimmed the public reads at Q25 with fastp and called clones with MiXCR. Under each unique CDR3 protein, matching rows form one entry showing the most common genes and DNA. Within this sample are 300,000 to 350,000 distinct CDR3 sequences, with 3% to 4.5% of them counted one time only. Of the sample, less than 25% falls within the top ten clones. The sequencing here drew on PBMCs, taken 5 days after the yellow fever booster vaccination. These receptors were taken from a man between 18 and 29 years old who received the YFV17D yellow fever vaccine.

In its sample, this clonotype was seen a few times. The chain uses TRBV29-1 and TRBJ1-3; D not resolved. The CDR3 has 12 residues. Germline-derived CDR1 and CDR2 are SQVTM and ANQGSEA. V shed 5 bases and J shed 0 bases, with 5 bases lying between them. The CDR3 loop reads CSVRFSGNTIYF. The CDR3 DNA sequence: TGCAGCGTTCGCTTCTCTGGAAACACCATATATTTT.

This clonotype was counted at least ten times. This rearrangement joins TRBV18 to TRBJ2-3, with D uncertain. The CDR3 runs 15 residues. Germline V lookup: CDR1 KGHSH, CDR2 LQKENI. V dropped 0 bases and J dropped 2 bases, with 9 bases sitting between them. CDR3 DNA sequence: TGTGCCAGCTCACCACCCGGGCGGACCACAGATACGCAGTATTTT. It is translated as CASSPPGRTTDTQYF. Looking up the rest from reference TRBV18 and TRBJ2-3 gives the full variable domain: NAGVMQNPRHLVRRRGQEARLRCSPMKGHSHVYWYRQLPEEGLKFMVYLQKENIIDESGMPKERFSAEFPKEGPSILRIQQVVRGDSAAYFCASSPPGRTTDTQYFGPGTRLTVL.

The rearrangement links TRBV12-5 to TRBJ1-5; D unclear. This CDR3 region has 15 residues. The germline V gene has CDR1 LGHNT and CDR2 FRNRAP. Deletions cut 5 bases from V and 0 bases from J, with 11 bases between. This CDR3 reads CASGLGRISNQPQHF. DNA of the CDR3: TGTGCTAGTGGTCTAGGACGGATTAGCAATCAGCCCCAGCATTTT.

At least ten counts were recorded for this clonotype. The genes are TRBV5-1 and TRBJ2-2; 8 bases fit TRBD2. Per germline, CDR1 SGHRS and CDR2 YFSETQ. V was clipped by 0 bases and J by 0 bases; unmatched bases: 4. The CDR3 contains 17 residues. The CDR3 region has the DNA TGCGCCAGCAGCTTGGGGCCTAGCGGGTCGAACACCGGGGAGCTGTTTTTT. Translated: CASSLGPSGSNTGELFF.

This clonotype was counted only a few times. The CDR3 bases are TGCAGTGCTCCAGCGAGGTGGTATGGCTACACCTTC. Translated: CSAPARWYGYTF. The chain links TRBV20-1 to TRBJ1-2; D gene unclear. CDR1 and CDR2 from the germline V gene are DFQATT and SNEGSKA (reference sequence). Trimming removed 5 bases from V and 5 bases from J, with 12 bases in between. The CDR3 length is 12 residues.

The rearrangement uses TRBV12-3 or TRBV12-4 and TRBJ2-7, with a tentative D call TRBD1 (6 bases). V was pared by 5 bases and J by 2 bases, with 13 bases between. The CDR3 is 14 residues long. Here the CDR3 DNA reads TGTGCCAGCAGTCCCACGGACAGCCCCTACGAGCAGTACTTC. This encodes CASSPTDSPYEQYF.

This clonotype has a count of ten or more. CDR3 nucleotides: TGTGCCAGCAGTACAGGACAGGGAGTAGAGACCCAGTACTTC. It specifies CASSTGQGVETQYF. This chain joins TRBV12-3 or TRBV12-4 and TRBJ2-5; 8 nucleotides match TRBD1. V shed 5 bases and J 4 bases; nucleotides not matched to a gene: 6. CDR3 length: 14 residues.

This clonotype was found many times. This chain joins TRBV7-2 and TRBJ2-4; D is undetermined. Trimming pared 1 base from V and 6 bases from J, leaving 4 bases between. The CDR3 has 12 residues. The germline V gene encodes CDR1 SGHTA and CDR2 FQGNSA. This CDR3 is CASSLGGNIQYF. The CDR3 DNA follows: TGTGCCAGCAGCTTAGGGGGAAACATTCAGTACTTC.

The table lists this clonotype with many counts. CDR3 sequence: CASSSAHTEAFF. As DNA, the CDR3 is TGTGCCAGCAGTTCAGCCCACACTGAAGCTTTCTTT. The chain recombines TRBV7-9 with TRBJ1-1, with D unclear. CDR3 length: 12 residues. Germline V lookup: CDR1 SEHNR, CDR2 FQNEAQ (reference sequence). Trimming left V 6 bases short and J 3 bases short, with 8 bases between.

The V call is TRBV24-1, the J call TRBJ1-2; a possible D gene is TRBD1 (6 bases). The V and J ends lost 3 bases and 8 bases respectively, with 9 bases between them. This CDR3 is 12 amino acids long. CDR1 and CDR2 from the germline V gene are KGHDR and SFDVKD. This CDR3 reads CATSDRRGGYTF. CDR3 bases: TGTGCCACCAGTGATCGGAGGGGGGGCTACACCTTC.

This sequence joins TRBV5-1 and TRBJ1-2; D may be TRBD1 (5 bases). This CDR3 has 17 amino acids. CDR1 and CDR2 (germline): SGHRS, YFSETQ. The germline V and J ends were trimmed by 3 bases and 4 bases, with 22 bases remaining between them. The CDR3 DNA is TGCGCCAGCAGCTCCGCGCCGGGGACCGCTCGTGTCTATGGCTACACCTTC. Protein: CASSSAPGTARVYGYTF.

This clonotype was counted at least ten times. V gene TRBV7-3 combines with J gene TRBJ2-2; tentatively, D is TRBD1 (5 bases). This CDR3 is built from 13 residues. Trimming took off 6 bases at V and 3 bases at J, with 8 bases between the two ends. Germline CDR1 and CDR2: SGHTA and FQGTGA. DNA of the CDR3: TGTGCCAGCAGGGGGCAGGACACCGGGGAGCTGTTTTTT. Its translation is CASRGQDTGELFF.